This T cell receptor (beta chain) comes out of a study of T cells expressing NK-cell markers. TCRdb re-called the 5' RACE reads, yielding one record per CDR3 amino acid sequence without DNA. This sample's clone table lists about 460,000 distinct CDR3 sequences. Per germline, CDR1 MNHEY and CDR2 SMNVEV (reference sequence). The CDR3 runs 16 residues. The V call is TRBV27, the J call TRBJ2-7; the D call of TRBD2 rests on TCRdb alone, since no DNA is present to check it. The specimen sequenced was blood T cells: a sorted CD56 or NKG2C T cell subset, CD4+ or CD8+ T cells, or bulk PBMC T cells (not recorded which). This sequence originates from a woman aged 45-60 years in good health. CDR3 sequence: CASSRTMGTRPSEQYF.